Here is one T cell receptor beta chain with its context. Its cognate antigen is unknown. Terminally differentiated effector memory CD45RA+ cells were excluded from the naive CD8 cells, which were CD45RO-negative and positively selected for CCR7. This sample was included in a study of shared clonotypes between healthy human individuals. Study overall: The study used three CD4 naive, three CD4 memory, two CD8 naive and one CD8 memory plate per donor.

Germline-derived CDR1 and CDR2 are GTSNPN and SVGIG (reference sequence). Trimming shortened V by 5 bases and J by 9 bases, and 8 bases separated the two germline ends. The CDR3 has 11 amino acids. The study's findings and limits: Some clonotypes were shared by all four sorted-subset donors, while others were not shared. The non-shared ones had lower generation probabilities than the shared ones. Naive subsets usually exceeded memory subsets in estimated richness.

Profiled with immunoSEQ multiplex PCR; TCRdb holds only in-frame clones, not every one. The sample has 2 million or so clones; 85% to 95% are singletons. The sequence came from a man aged 18-30 years in good health. The chain carries TRBV30 and TRBJ1-6, with D uncertain. Material for sequencing was naive CD8+ T cells sorted from blood. The CDR3, as DNA: TGTGCCTGGGGGGAGATTTCACCCCTCCACTTT. Amino acid sequence: CAWGEISPLHF.